The 4 T cell receptor beta chains below all came from one sample that was sequenced in a study of cytomegalovirus exposure and HLA in healthy donors. Clones were sequenced by immunoSEQ multiplex PCR, and TCRdb holds only the in-frame ones, with some missing. In the table there are 150,000 to 200,000 clones, about 80% of which are singletons. The sequenced sample was PBMCs. These receptors all come from a woman between 18 and 29 years old in good health and CMV-seropositive.

Notes on this clone: Additional DNA sequences in this sample encode the identical CDR3. V is TRBV9 and J is TRBJ1-1, with D hard to call. CDR3 size: 13 residues. Germline V gives CDR1 SGDLS, CDR2 YYNGEE. V lost 0 bases to trimming and J lost 2 bases, with 5 bases between them. CDR3 in DNA: TGTGCCAGCAGCGTAGCAGGAAACACTGAAGCTTTCTTT. The encoded protein is CASSVAGNTEAFF.

The chain links TRBV15 to TRBJ2-2; 8 positions match TRBD1. Germline CDR1 and CDR2: LNHNV and YYDKDF (reference sequence). Trimming cost V 7 bases and J 5 bases; bases outside gene matches: 12. CDR3 length equals 16 residues. CDR3: CATTGGQGYPTGELFF. The CDR3 DNA reads as TGTGCCACCACAGGCGGACAGGGATATCCAACCGGGGAGCTGTTTTTT.

DNA of the CDR3: TGTGCCAGCAGTTTCTCGGGGGGTGGCTACACCTTC. As protein: CASSFSGGGYTF. This chain links TRBV27 with TRBJ1-2, with D maybe TRBD1 (5 bases). Germline V gene lookup returns CDR1 MNHEY and CDR2 SMNVEV (reference sequence). This CDR3 spans 12 amino acids. V was shortened by 3 bases and J by 7 bases, with 9 bases between the two germline ends.

The rearrangement joins TRBV5-1 to TRBJ2-7; 9 bases map to TRBD1. V gave up 0 bases and J gave up 2 bases; unmatched junction bases: 0. CDR3 size: 14 residues. Per the germline V gene, CDR1 is SGHRS and CDR2 is YFSETQ. This CDR3 is CASSLDRGPYEQYF. In nucleotides, the CDR3 is TGCGCCAGCAGCTTGGACAGGGGGCCCTACGAGCAGTACTTC.